One sample yielded the 21 T cell receptor beta chains listed below, sequenced in a study of shared clonotypes between healthy human individuals. Measured with immunoSEQ multiplex PCR; TCRdb has only the in-frame clones, and not every one. Among 2,100,000 or so clones listed, around 95% were seen once. Sequences were obtained from naive CD4+ T cells sorted from blood. Subset noted: CD45RA+ positively selected. These receptors were collected from a man aged 18 to 30 in good health.

This clone was picked up one time. V is TRBV6-1 and J is TRBJ2-2; a possible D gene is TRBD1 (6 bases). The CDR3 runs 14 residues. Trimming cost V 5 bases and J 8 bases, with 15 bases left between them. The V gene's germline CDR1 is MNHNS and CDR2 SASEGT. CDR3 protein: CASSPGQAFGELFF. CDR3 bases: TGTGCCAGCAGTCCGGGACAAGCCTTTGGGGAGCTGTTTTTT.

This clone is a singleton in its sample. This chain links TRBV6-5 with TRBJ1-4, with 7 bases matching TRBD1. The V and J ends lost 4 bases and 8 bases, in that order; junction bases with no gene match: 7. This CDR3 is built from 14 residues. CDR1 and CDR2 from the germline V gene are MNHEY and SVGAGI. The CDR3, as DNA: TGTGCCAGCAGTTCTCGACAGGGTGGCGAAAAACTGTTTTTT. Translated: CASSSRQGGEKLFF.

The J gene is TRBJ2-5, the V gene TRBV30, with 8 bases lining up with TRBD2. The CDR3 runs 13 residues. The ends lost 4 bases at V and 4 bases at J; junction bases unmatched: 5. Germline loops: CDR1 GTSNPN, CDR2 SVGIG (reference sequence). The CDR3 sequence is CAWTGGARETQYF. The CDR3 nucleotides read TGTGCCTGGACGGGGGGGGCCCGAGAGACCCAGTACTTC. The full variable domain, with the rest looked up from reference TRBV30 and TRBJ2-5, is SQTIHQWPATLVQPVGSPLSLECTVEGTSNPNLYWYRQAAGRGLQLLFYSVGIGQISSEVPQNLSASRPQDRQFILSSKKLLLSDSGFYLCAWTGGARETQYFGPGTRLLVL.

To note about this clone: Within the sample, other DNA sequences also encode this same CDR3. This sequence joins TRBV7-8 and TRBJ2-7; 7 nucleotides match TRBD2. Per the germline V gene, CDR1 is SGHVS and CDR2 is FQNEAQ. With 1 base clipped from V and 1 base from J, the junction kept 1 base outside the gene matches. The CDR3 sequence is 14 residues long. Here the CDR3 reads CASSLVGGSYEQYF. The DNA for the CDR3 is TGTGCCAGCAGCTTAGTCGGGGGGTCCTACGAGCAGTACTTC.

This rearrangement joins TRBV4-1 to TRBJ2-2, with 10 bases lining up with TRBD2. The CDR3 is 16 residues long. Germline V gene lookup returns CDR1 MGHRA and CDR2 YSYEKL. Trimming cost V 2 bases and J 6 bases; bases outside gene matches: 6. The CDR3: CASSQPLAGRPGELFF. The CDR3 DNA reads TGCGCCAGCAGCCAACCACTAGCGGGAAGGCCCGGGGAGCTGTTTTTT.

The V gene is TRBV27, the J gene TRBJ2-7; D call uncertain. Germline loops: CDR1 MNHEY, CDR2 SMNVEV (reference sequence). There are 13 residues in the CDR3. V shed 3 bases and J shed 6 bases, with 12 bases lying between them. Here the CDR3 DNA reads TGTGCCAGCAGTTTCGCCATTAGTACCGAGCAGTACTTC. It is translated as CASSFAISTEQYF.

The genes are TRBV11-2 and TRBJ2-3; TRBD1 is a possible D gene (5 bases). The V end lost 2 bases, the J end lost 1 base, and 13 bases lay between the germline ends. CDR3 size: 16 residues. CDR1 SGHAT and CDR2 FQNNGV come from the germline V gene. The CDR3 sequence: CASSLSGFGGTDTQYF. The CDR3 DNA reads as TGTGCCAGCAGCTTATCAGGGTTTGGGGGCACAGATACGCAGTATTTT.

The CDR3 DNA follows: TGTGCCAGCAGTTACCGTGGCAGGGGGACTAACTATGGCTACACCTTC. Translating it yields CASSYRGRGTNYGYTF. The chain joins TRBV6-5 to TRBJ1-2, with 7 bases fitting TRBD1. In germline, CDR1 is MNHEY, CDR2 SVGAGI. V shed 2 bases and J 0 bases; nucleotides not matched to a gene: 6. CDR3 length equals 16 residues.

Worth noting for this clone: The junction and the germline gene differ at one end; a read error may be behind it. The chain recombines TRBV5-1 with TRBJ2-3, with no clear D. The CDR3 is 13 amino acids. From germline, CDR1 is SGHRS and CDR2 YFSETQ. Written as DNA, the CDR3 is TGCGCCAGCAGCCCGGAGCAGGCAAGCACATCTCATTTT. Translated, it gives CASSPEQASTSHF.

This rearrangement joins TRBV5-4 to TRBJ2-7; 11 positions agree with TRBD1. The J segment lost 7 bases and the V segment lost 3 bases, leaving 6 bases of the junction unmatched. The length of the CDR3 is 14 residues. Germline V gene data show CDR1 as SGHNT and CDR2 as YYREEE (reference sequence). The CDR3 nucleotides are TGTGCCAGCAGCTCGGGACAGGGGGTCGGGGAGCAGTACTTC. This translates into CASSSGQGVGEQYF. The full variable domain, with the rest looked up from reference TRBV5-4 and TRBJ2-7, is ETGVTQSPTHLIKTRGQQVTLRCSSQSGHNTVSWYQQALGQGPQFIFQYYREEENGRGNFPPRFSGLQFPNYSSELNVNALELDDSALYLCASSSGQGVGEQYFGPGTRLTVT.

Concerning this clone itself: Other DNA variants within this sample encode the same CDR3. CDR3 DNA: TGTGCCAGCTCACCAGGAGCAGGAGGCACTGAAGCTTTCTTT. Encoded protein: CASSPGAGGTEAFF. This chain connects TRBV18 to TRBJ1-1; no definite D call. V was shortened by 2 bases and J by 4 bases, with 11 bases between the two germline ends. There are 14 residues in the CDR3. CDR1 KGHSH and CDR2 LQKENI come from the germline V gene.

V gene TRBV10-2 combines with J gene TRBJ1-2; TRBD1 might be the D (6 bases). Germline V gene lookup returns CDR1 WSHSY and CDR2 SAAADI. Between the trimmed V and J ends, which lost 2 bases and 6 bases, there was a span of 13 bases. The CDR3 length is 14 residues. Here the CDR3 DNA reads TGCGCCAGCAGTGAGCCCGCTAACAGGGATGGCTACACCTTC. Translating it yields CASSEPANRDGYTF.

In regard to this clone: An end of the junction does not agree with germline; a read error may underlie this. V gene TRBV6-6 combines with J gene TRBJ2-7, with a possible D match to TRBD1 (5 bases). This CDR3 region has 12 residues. Germline CDR1 and CDR2: MNHNY and SVGAGI (reference sequence). CDR3 coding DNA: TGTGCCAGCAGTTACTCGAATCAGGGCGTGCACTTC. Translating it yields CASSYSNQGVHF.

This clone is a singleton in its sample. V gene TRBV5-1 combines with J gene TRBJ2-1, with 10 positions matching TRBD2. Germline V gene lookup returns CDR1 SGHRS and CDR2 YFSETQ. The CDR3 length is 19 residues. V shed 4 bases and J 1 base; nucleotides not matched to a gene: 14. Here the CDR3 reads CASSTTREREGRSYNEQFF. Written as DNA, the CDR3 is TGCGCCAGCAGCACCACGAGGGAGCGGGAGGGCCGGTCCTACAATGAGCAGTTCTTC. The entire variable domain, with the rest obtained from reference TRBV5-1 and TRBJ2-1, is as follows: KAGVTQTPRYLIKTRGQQVTLSCSPISGHRSVSWYQQTPGQGLQFLFEYFSETQRNKGNFPGRFSGRQFSNSRSEMNVSTLELGDSALYLCASSTTREREGRSYNEQFFGPGTRLTVL.

The chain carries TRBV5-1 and TRBJ1-3, with no clear D. Trimming removed 4 bases from V and 4 bases from J, with 15 bases in between. This CDR3 has 15 amino acids. Germline V lookup: CDR1 SGHRS, CDR2 YFSETQ. The CDR3 DNA reads TGCGCCAGCAGCCCCGTGGGGTCTTTCGGAAACACCATATATTTT. As protein: CASSPVGSFGNTIYF.

The V and J genes are TRBV10-3 and TRBJ2-1; TRBD2 matches at 9 bases. Germline V gives CDR1 ENHRY, CDR2 SYGVKD. The ends lost 4 bases at V and 3 bases at J; junction bases unmatched: 13. This CDR3 is 18 amino acids long. This chain's CDR3 is CAISGSSGTIINYNEQFF. In nucleotides, the CDR3 is TGTGCCATCAGTGGGTCTAGCGGGACGATAATAAACTACAATGAGCAGTTCTTC.

This chain links TRBV30 with TRBJ1-2, with a weak D call TRBD1 (5 bases). The ends were cut back, 5 bases at V and 3 bases at J, with 13 bases in the middle. CDR1 is GTSNPN and CDR2 is SVGIG in the germline V gene (reference sequence). There are 13 residues in the CDR3. In DNA form, the CDR3 reads TGTGCCTGGGGAGGTCAGGGCTACTATGGCTACACCTTC. Its translation is CAWGGQGYYGYTF.

This clone was seen only a few times. The J gene is TRBJ2-3, the V gene TRBV18, with D possibly being TRBD1 (6 bases). This CDR3 spans 14 amino acids. Trimming cost V 4 bases and J 1 base, with 9 bases left between them. The germline V gene has CDR1 KGHSH and CDR2 LQKENI. Here the CDR3 reads CASSLYRGTDTQYF. The CDR3 DNA reads as TGTGCCAGCTCACTTTACAGGGGCACAGATACGCAGTATTTT.

The chain couples TRBV1 to TRBJ2-2; the D call TRBD2 from the table was never checked on the DNA. TRBV1 has pseudogene status. The CDR3 totals 21 residues. The CDR3 sequence is CTSSQEFPRGLAGGDTGELFF. CDR3 coding DNA: TGCACCAGCAGCCAAGAGTTCCCCCGAGGACTAGCGGGAGGTGACACCGGGGAGCTGTTTTTT.

The chain combines TRBV7-9 with TRBJ1-4; 10 bases fit TRBD1. The CDR3 is 15 residues long. With V trimmed by 8 bases and J by 1 base, 4 bases remained unmatched. CDR1 is SEHNR and CDR2 is FQNEAQ in the germline V gene (reference sequence). CDR3: CASAWTGGTNEKLFF. The CDR3 bases are TGTGCCAGCGCGTGGACAGGGGGAACTAATGAAAAACTGTTTTTT.

This chain links TRBV7-2 with TRBJ2-7; TRBD1 might be the D (5 bases). CDR3 size: 16 residues. CDR1 is SGHTA, CDR2 FQGNSA, per germline. V gave up 5 bases and J gave up 3 bases, with 20 bases separating them. CDR3 DNA: TGTGCCAGCAGCAATAAGGGCAGGGAAGGGCTCTACGAGCAGTACTTC. This encodes CASSNKGREGLYEQYF.